Shown below are 17 T cell receptor beta chains from a single sample sequenced in a study of T cells in localized non-small cell lung cancer. The protocol was immunoSEQ multiplex PCR, while the TCRdb copy is restricted to in-frame clones and leaves out a portion. This table has about 2,000 clones, roughly a quarter appearing once. The sequenced sample was normal lung tissue next to the tumor, obtained before any cancer treatment. The receptors shown here come from an older male donor with stage II lung adenocarcinoma.

V and J are TRBV30 and TRBJ1-6; D unresolved. The CDR3 length is 18 residues. Per the germline V gene, CDR1 is GTSNPN and CDR2 is SVGIG (reference sequence). V gave up 1 base and J gave up 0 bases, with 16 bases separating them. CDR3 DNA: TGTGCCTGGAGTGGCCCGACACCCCGGAGCTCCTATAATTCACCCCTCCACTTT. This gives the protein CAWSGPTPRSSYNSPLHF.

This clone was detected only once. The V call is TRBV15, the J call TRBJ2-5; tentatively, D is TRBD2 (5 bases). Deletions cut 0 bases from V and 4 bases from J, with 9 bases between. The CDR3 contains 14 residues. Germline assignment: CDR1 LNHNV and CDR2 YYDKDF (reference sequence). CDR3 DNA: TGTGCCACCAGCAGAGATCGAGGAGGAGAGACCCAGTACTTC. Amino acids: CATSRDRGGETQYF.

This clone was counted between two and nine times. V gene TRBV14 combines with J gene TRBJ1-3, with D hard to call. The ends were cut back, 2 bases at V and 1 base at J, with 6 bases in the middle. CDR3 length equals 14 residues. CDR1 is SGHDN and CDR2 is FVKESK in the germline V gene. The CDR3 loop is CASSQFVSGNTIYF. The CDR3 nucleotides read TGTGCCAGCAGCCAATTCGTGTCTGGAAACACCATATATTTT.

This chain links TRBV5-1 with TRBJ2-5, with D perhaps matching TRBD2 (6 bases). The CDR3 sequence is 15 residues long. Germline V gene lookup returns CDR1 SGHRS and CDR2 YFSETQ. The V end lost 6 bases, the J end lost 1 base, and 16 bases lay between the germline ends. The CDR3 sequence is CASISGDRSQETQYF. The CDR3 DNA follows: TGCGCCAGCATTTCGGGGGACCGATCCCAAGAGACCCAGTACTTC.

This clone was found many times. The rearrangement uses TRBV7-2 and TRBJ2-7; D remains ambiguous. Germline V gives CDR1 SGHTA, CDR2 FQGNSA. V was trimmed by 2 bases and J by 6 bases, leaving 11 bases between them. CDR3 length: 13 residues. Here the CDR3 DNA reads TGTGCCAGCAGCTTATATGAAGGATCCGAGCAGTACTTC. Translation: CASSLYEGSEQYF.

This chain joins TRBV2 and TRBJ1-2, with D perhaps TRBD1 (5 bases). Per germline, CDR1 SNHLY and CDR2 FYNNEI. The CDR3 extends over 14 amino acids. With 6 bases removed from V and 4 bases from J, the gap between germline ends came to 15 bases. The CDR3, as DNA: TGTGCCAGCAGCCCCGCCAGGGTCGGCTATGGCTACACCTTC. Its protein is CASSPARVGYGYTF. Based on the CDR3 plus reference TRBV2 and TRBJ1-2, the full variable domain is EPEVTQTPSHQVTQMGQEVILRCVPISNHLYFYWYRQILGQKVEFLVSFYNNEISEKSEIFDDQFSVERPDGSNFTLKIRSTKLEDSAMYFCASSPARVGYGYTFGSGTRLTVV.

This clone ranks as medium-sized (0.01 to 0.1%). This sequence joins TRBV6-8 and TRBJ2-1; 7 nucleotides match TRBD2. The CDR3 is 15 amino acids. The trim removed 0 bases at V and 10 bases at J, leaving 9 bases unmatched. Germline V gene sequence: CDR1 MNHGY, CDR2 SAAAGT. The CDR3 is CASSYSMSAGDEQFF. CDR3 sequence (DNA): TGTGCCAGCAGTTACTCGATGTCGGCGGGAGACGAGCAGTTCTTC.

This clone was seen only a few times. The rearrangement uses TRBV9 and TRBJ2-3; 10 bases agree with TRBD2. Germline V CDR1 and CDR2: SGDLS, YYNGEE. The CDR3 sequence is 15 residues long. V dropped 2 bases and J dropped 0; count of bases not matched to a gene: 0. The CDR3 here is CASSVGLASTDTQYF. The CDR3, as DNA: TGTGCCAGCAGCGTGGGACTAGCGAGCACAGATACGCAGTATTTT. The full variable domain, in which reference TRBV9 and TRBJ2-3 provide the parts outside the CDR3, is DSGVTQTPKHLITATGQRVTLRCSPRSGDLSVYWYQQSLDQGLQFLIQYYNGEERAKGNILERFSAQQFPDLHSELNLSSLELGDSALYFCASSVGLASTDTQYFGPGTRLTVL.

This clone showed up just a few times. The V gene is TRBV6-8, the J gene TRBJ1-4; D is ambiguous. The V gene lost 1 base and the J gene lost 7 bases, with 10 bases spanning the gap. Germline V lookup: CDR1 MNHGY, CDR2 SAAAGT. This CDR3 has 14 amino acids. The CDR3 nucleotides read TGTGCCAGCAGTTACTGGCCATTGGCTGAAAAACTGTTTTTT. Encoded protein: CASSYWPLAEKLFF.

Only a few counts were recorded for this clone. V usage is TRBV28 and J usage is TRBJ2-7, with no clear D. The germline gives CDR1 MDHEN, CDR2 SYDVKM. V was trimmed by 1 base and J by 3 bases, leaving 7 bases between them. The CDR3 consists of 13 residues. DNA for the CDR3: TGTGCCAGCAGTTTATTACCATTCTACGAGCAGTACTTC. Its protein product is CASSLLPFYEQYF.

This clone was seen only a few times. CDR3 in DNA: TGTGCCACCAGCGGCGCCTCTAGCTCTGGGGCCAACGTCCTGACTTTC. Its translation: CATSGASSSGANVLTF. V gene TRBV15 combines with J gene TRBJ2-6; D gene uncertain. Germline lookup yields CDR1 LNHNV and CDR2 YYDKDF (reference sequence). The length of the CDR3 is 16 residues. Trimming removed 5 bases at V and 0 bases at J, with 11 bases between.

By share, this clone ranks as medium-sized. This chain joins TRBV7-2 and TRBJ1-1, with unresolved D. V dropped 3 bases and J dropped 6 bases, with 11 bases sitting between them. The CDR3 runs 13 residues. In germline, CDR1 is SGHTA, CDR2 FQGNSA. CDR3 in DNA: TGTGCCAGCAGCTTCAAATCAGAGGCTGAAGCTTTCTTT. This sequence encodes CASSFKSEAEAFF. The full variable domain, its missing parts supplied by reference TRBV7-2 and TRBJ1-1, is GAGVSQSPSNKVTEKGKDVELRCDPISGHTALYWYRQSLGQGLEFLIYFQGNSAPDKSGLPSDRFSAERTGGSVSTLTIQRTQQEDSAVYLCASSFKSEAEAFFGQGTRLTVV.

There are a few counts of this clone. V usage is TRBV18 and J usage is TRBJ1-1; D not resolved. CDR1 and CDR2 from the germline V gene are KGHSH and LQKENI. Trimming took 1 base from V and 1 from J, leaving 13 bases between them. This CDR3 is built from 16 residues. This CDR3 is CASSPLAAGRNTEAFF. The CDR3 DNA reads as TGTGCCAGCTCACCACTAGCCGCGGGCCGGAACACTGAAGCTTTCTTT. The complete variable domain, with remaining parts taken from reference TRBV18 and TRBJ1-1, reads NAGVMQNPRHLVRRRGQEARLRCSPMKGHSHVYWYRQLPEEGLKFMVYLQKENIIDESGMPKERFSAEFPKEGPSILRIQQVVRGDSAAYFCASSPLAAGRNTEAFFGQGTRLTVV.

The chain couples TRBV28 to TRBJ2-4, with TRBD1 matching 7 bases. The V segment lost 1 base and the J segment 3 bases; nucleotides outside the gene matches: 15. This CDR3 region has 19 residues. Germline lookup yields CDR1 MDHEN and CDR2 SYDVKM. The CDR3 region has the DNA TGTGCCAGCAGTTTATTCCCCCTCCAAACAGGGGCGGGCAAAAACATTCAGTACTTC. This gives the protein CASSLFPLQTGAGKNIQYF.

The chain joins TRBV28 to TRBJ2-7; weak D call: TRBD2 (6 bases). CDR1 and CDR2 from the germline V gene are MDHEN and SYDVKM. Trimming took 6 bases from V and 4 from J, leaving 13 bases between them. The CDR3 consists of 13 residues. The CDR3 sequence: CASSSDYWYEQYF. In DNA form, the CDR3 reads TGTGCCAGCAGCTCGGACTATTGGTACGAGCAGTACTTC. The full variable domain, its missing parts supplied by reference TRBV28 and TRBJ2-7, is DVKVTQSSRYLVKRTGEKVFLECVQDMDHENMFWYRQDPGLGLRLIYFSYDVKMKEKGDIPEGYSVSREKKERFSLILESASTNQTSMYLCASSSDYWYEQYFGPGTRLTVT.

The chain couples TRBV19 to TRBJ1-5; 8 bases fit TRBD1. The J segment lost 3 bases and the V segment lost 4 bases, leaving 5 bases of the junction unmatched. CDR3 length: 15 amino acids. Looked up from germline, CDR1 is LNHDA and CDR2 is SQIVND (reference sequence). CDR3 amino acids: CASSKEQGDNQPQHF. The CDR3 DNA follows: TGTGCCAGTAGTAAGGAACAGGGGGACAATCAGCCCCAGCATTTT.

The chain joins TRBV18 to TRBJ2-7; D gene unclear. CDR1 KGHSH and CDR2 LQKENI come from the germline V gene. The CDR3 spans 14 residues. V was cut by 6 bases and J by 0 bases, with 12 bases left in between. In nucleotides, the CDR3 is TGTGCCAGCTCCCCCGACACGAGCTCCTACGAGCAGTACTTC. Its protein is CASSPDTSSYEQYF.